Described below is a single TCR beta chain sequence and its context. Losses at the gene ends were 2 bases for V and 5 bases for J; bases not matched to a gene: 7. The CDR3 is made up of 16 amino acids. The germline CDR1 and CDR2 sequences are LGHNA and YSLEER. These data come from a study of technical replicates of blood from a few donors. Some clones are missing from TCRdb's copy, which holds only in-frame ones; the method was immunoSEQ multiplex PCR. The repertoire holds tens of thousands of clones, about 93% seen once, with roughly 4% in the top ten. The sample taken for sequencing was PBMCs. The chain recombines TRBV4-3 with TRBJ1-5; 9 nucleotides agree with TRBD1. This sequence originates from a human donor in good health. Some clones in this sample may be carry-over from other donors' samples. CDR3 loop: CASSQTTGTGHQPQHF. In DNA, the CDR3 is TGCGCCAGCAGCCAAACGACTGGGACAGGGCATCAGCCCCAGCATTTT.